These 21 T cell receptor beta chains came from one sample sequenced in a study of CD8 T cells in ankylosing spondylitis. For these receptors, no antigen is known. Study results and limitations: What appeared characteristic of ankylosing spondylitis blood was a TCR beta motif of fewer than ten highly homologous variants.

A single record per CDR3 protein comes from TCRdb applying MiXCR to the 5' RACE reads. The sample shows some 220,000 distinct CDR3 sequences, 7.3% of them seen only once. Sequenced sample: blood, either unsorted or a sorted T cell fraction (not recorded which). The source is a male donor with ankylosing spondylitis.

This clonotype was detected ten times or more. The chain uses TRBV5-1 and TRBJ2-7; either TRBD1 or TRBD2 may fit D (6 bases each). V lost 2 bases and J 5 bases, leaving 17 bases between the germline ends. CDR3 size: 15 residues. CDR1 SGHRS and CDR2 YFSETQ come from the germline V gene. CDR3: CASSLQGLRRDEQYF. The CDR3 nucleotides read TGCGCCAGCAGCTTACAGGGACTGCGGCGAGACGAGCAGTACTTC. Full variable domain (remainder filled in from reference TRBV5-1 and TRBJ2-7): KAGVTQTPRYLIKTRGQQVTLSCSPISGHRSVSWYQQTPGQGLQFLFEYFSETQRNKGNFPGRFSGRQFSNSRSEMNVSTLELGDSALYLCASSLQGLRRDEQYFGPGTRLTVT.

This clonotype was detected many times. The CDR3 loop reads CASSSSWVNEQFF. CDR3 sequence (DNA): TGTGCCAGCAGTAGCTCCTGGGTTAATGAGCAGTTCTTC. The gene calls are TRBV12-3 or TRBV12-4 and TRBJ2-1; D gene uncertain. The CDR3 has 13 residues. The V end lost 5 bases, the J end lost 7 bases, and 12 bases lay between the germline ends.

There are a few counts of this clonotype. The chain is built from TRBV18 and TRBJ2-3; no firm D call. The CDR3 extends over 14 amino acids. Germline V lookup: CDR1 KGHSH, CDR2 LQKENI. Trimming stripped 6 bases from V and 4 bases from J, with 14 bases between. CDR3 sequence reads: CASSPGPRSDTQYF. The CDR3 DNA reads TGTGCCAGCTCGCCTGGACCGAGGTCAGATACGCAGTATTTT.

The chain combines TRBV7-9 with TRBJ2-7; 12 nucleotides align to TRBD2. The CDR3 runs to 15 residues. Trimming took 4 bases from V and 4 from J; bases not matched to a gene: 5. The germline gives CDR1 SEHNR, CDR2 FQNEAQ (reference sequence). The CDR3 loop reads CASSSRLAGEYEQYF. The CDR3 DNA reads TGTGCCAGCAGCTCCCGACTAGCGGGAGAGTACGAGCAGTACTTC.

The chain uses TRBV7-3 and TRBJ2-7; 9 nucleotides match TRBD2. Looked up from germline, CDR1 is SGHTA and CDR2 is FQGTGA. Trimming removed 2 bases from V and 6 bases from J; junction bases left unmatched: 5. The CDR3 spans 14 residues. CDR3 sequence (DNA): TGTGCCAGCAGCTTAGAGGGACTAGCTCCCGAGCAGTACTTC. Protein: CASSLEGLAPEQYF. The entire variable domain, with the rest obtained from reference TRBV7-3 and TRBJ2-7, is as follows: GAGVSQTPSNKVTEKGKYVELRCDPISGHTALYWYRQSLGQGPEFLIYFQGTGAADDSGLPNDRFFAVRPEGSVSTLKIQRTERGDSAVYLCASSLEGLAPEQYFGPGTRLTVT.

Ten or more counts support this clonotype. The V call is TRBV4-2, the J call TRBJ2-7, with 9 nucleotides matching TRBD2. Unmatched junction bases numbered 11, after V lost 1 base and J lost 1 base. This CDR3 has 18 amino acids. CDR1 is LGHNA and CDR2 is YNFKEQ in the germline V gene. CDR3: CASSQVLASGTSSYEQYF. CDR3 coding DNA: TGTGCCAGCAGCCAAGTGTTAGCTAGCGGGACCTCTTCCTACGAGCAGTACTTC.

The chain employs TRBV5-1 and TRBJ2-3; TRBD1 might be the D (6 bases). Germline loops: CDR1 SGHRS, CDR2 YFSETQ. This CDR3 spans 16 amino acids. The ends were cut back, 0 bases at V and 15 bases at J, with 26 bases in the middle. The CDR3 nucleotides are TGCGCCAGCAGCTTGGACAGACAGGTCGGAACAGATACGCTATATTTT. Translated, it gives CASSLDRQVGTDTLYF.

In this sample, this clonotype turned up many times. CDR3 DNA sequence: TGTGCCAGCAGTTACAGCGATGAGAACACTGAAGCTTTCTTT. The encoded protein is CASSYSDENTEAFF. The rearrangement uses TRBV6-5 and TRBJ1-1; D unresolved. The V gene lost 2 bases and the J gene lost 1 base, with 8 bases spanning the gap. This CDR3 is 14 amino acids long. The germline V gene encodes CDR1 MNHEY and CDR2 SVGAGI.

This clonotype was observed a handful of times. The chain's CDR3 is CASSPLWASGGTDTQYF. In DNA, the CDR3 is TGTGCCAGCAGTCCCCTTTGGGCTAGCGGAGGCACAGATACGCAGTATTTT. The chain recombines TRBV27 with TRBJ2-3, with 7 bases aligning to TRBD2. The V gene end was trimmed by 5 bases and the J gene end by 1 base; junction bases not matched to a gene: 12. The CDR3 is 17 residues long. Germline CDR1 and CDR2: MNHEY and SMNVEV (reference sequence).

This clonotype showed up many times. This chain uses TRBV25-1 with TRBJ2-5, with D unclear. The CDR3 is 14 amino acids. Germline loops: CDR1 MGHDK, CDR2 SYGVNS. V was trimmed by 2 bases and J by 3 bases, leaving 10 bases between them. The CDR3 region is CASSEDETEETQYF. The CDR3 DNA reads as TGTGCCAGCAGTGAAGATGAGACGGAAGAGACCCAGTACTTC.

The chain recombines TRBV28 with TRBJ2-1; no definite D call. With 6 bases removed from V and 3 bases from J, the gap between germline ends came to 9 bases. The CDR3 totals 13 residues. The germline V gene encodes CDR1 MDHEN and CDR2 SYDVKM. The CDR3 loop reads CASRHDNYNEQFF. CDR3 DNA: TGTGCCAGCAGACACGACAACTACAATGAGCAGTTCTTC.

This clonotype has only a few counts. The genes are TRBV7-3 and TRBJ2-7, with D perhaps TRBD2 (5 bases). V dropped 1 base and J dropped 5 bases, with 12 bases sitting between them. This CDR3 has 14 residues. The germline CDR1 and CDR2 sequences are SGHTA and FQGTGA. CDR3 nucleotides: TGTGCCAGCAGCTTAAGGAGGATGCTCCACGAGCAGTACTTC. Translated, it gives CASSLRRMLHEQYF. Full variable domain (missing parts from reference TRBV7-3 and TRBJ2-7): GAGVSQTPSNKVTEKGKYVELRCDPISGHTALYWYRQSLGQGPEFLIYFQGTGAADDSGLPNDRFFAVRPEGSVSTLKIQRTERGDSAVYLCASSLRRMLHEQYFGPGTRLTVT.

About this clonotype: The DNA is left out, because the CDR3 cannot be placed on it with certainty; the CDR3 is given as TCRdb lists it. The chain couples TRBV7-5 to TRBJ1-1; the DNA was not compared with TRBD1, the D call given in the table. TRBV7-5 is marked as a pseudogene. The CDR3 sequence runs 18 residues, both termini included. CDR3 residues: CISVPEAFRDRGDTEAFF.

This clonotype was seen ten or more times. The chain combines TRBV29-1 with TRBJ1-2, with D unclear. Trimming shortened V by 5 bases and J by 1 base, and 14 bases separated the two germline ends. CDR1 and CDR2 (germline): SQVTM, ANQGSEA. The CDR3 runs 14 residues. The CDR3 here is CSVIDTYFNYGYTF. CDR3 DNA: TGCAGCGTTATTGACACGTACTTTAACTATGGCTACACCTTC.

This clonotype turned up a few times. This chain joins TRBV3-1 and TRBJ2-1; 7 nucleotides line up with TRBD2. Germline CDR1 LGHDT, CDR2 YNNKEL (reference sequence). CDR3 length equals 15 residues. Trimming cost V 3 bases and J 4 bases; bases outside gene matches: 6. The CDR3 DNA reads as TGTGCCAGCAGCCAGCCAGCGGGAAGGTACAATGAGCAGTTCTTC. Residues: CASSQPAGRYNEQFF.

This clonotype was observed at least ten times. The rearrangement joins TRBV27 to TRBJ2-1, with 12 bases lining up with TRBD2. J gave up 3 bases and V 4 bases, and 1 base lay outside the gene matches. Germline V gene data show CDR1 as MNHEY and CDR2 as SMNVEV (reference sequence). This CDR3 has 15 amino acids. The DNA for the CDR3 is TGTGCCAGCAGTTCGACTAGCGGGGGCTACAATGAGCAGTTCTTC. The encoded protein is CASSSTSGGYNEQFF.

J is TRBJ2-5 and V is TRBV6-1, with TRBD1 matching 8 bases. Trimming at V came to 7 bases and at J to 3 bases, leaving 7 bases not matched to a gene. The V gene's germline CDR1 is MNHNS and CDR2 SASEGT. CDR3 length: 14 residues. CDR3 sequence (DNA): TGTGCCAGCAATACAGGGGGAGGAAAAGAGACCCAGTACTTC. Amino acid sequence: CASNTGGGKETQYF.

V and J are TRBV4-2 and TRBJ1-2; TRBD1 aligns across 7 bases. Germline CDR1 LGHNA, CDR2 YNFKEQ. The CDR3 contains 14 residues. J was trimmed by 6 bases and V by 1 base; bases with no gene match: 5. The CDR3 is CASSQGGTVDGYTF. The CDR3 coding sequence is TGTGCCAGCAGCCAAGGTGGGACAGTCGATGGCTACACCTTC.

This clonotype was seen ten or more times. The rearrangement uses TRBV7-8 and TRBJ2-3; the match to TRBD2 covers 9 bases. V lost 5 bases, J lost 2 bases, and 8 bases stayed unmatched. The CDR3 covers 16 residues. CDR1 and CDR2 (germline): SGHVS, FQNEAQ. The CDR3 loop is CASSPGTSRLTDTQYF. Here the CDR3 DNA reads TGTGCCAGCAGCCCGGGGACTAGCAGACTCACAGATACGCAGTATTTT.

The chain recombines TRBV7-8 with TRBJ2-5; the match to TRBD2 covers 14 bases. V lost 4 bases and J lost 1; bases outside the gene matches: 8. Germline CDR1 SGHVS, CDR2 FQNEAQ. The CDR3 totals 18 residues. In DNA form, the CDR3 reads TGTGCCAGCAGCTCGGGACTAGCGGGGGTCGTTCCCCAAGAGACCCAGTACTTC. It is translated as CASSSGLAGVVPQETQYF.

This clonotype was counted many times. This chain connects TRBV9 to TRBJ1-1; D gene unclear. This CDR3 has 16 amino acids. The germline V and J ends were trimmed by 0 bases and 0 bases, with 12 bases remaining between them. Germline CDR1 and CDR2: SGDLS and YYNGEE. CDR3 sequence: CASSVEQEMVNTEAFF. CDR3 sequence (DNA): TGTGCCAGCAGCGTAGAGCAGGAGATGGTGAACACTGAAGCTTTCTTT.